These T cell receptor beta chains were read from a single sample in a study of cytomegalovirus exposure and HLA in healthy donors. Profiling relied on immunoSEQ multiplex PCR, and the TCRdb table lists in-frame clones only, not all of them. The table shows over 100,000 clones, with 78% occurring only once. Source material: PBMCs. The source of these receptors is a middle-aged woman in good health and CMV-seronegative. CDR3s include the opening cysteine and the closing phenylalanine or tryptophan. The D gene is left open where the match is weak. Rows may omit the clone size; those that give it use once, few, many or a size class.

len: 15; abundance: -; j_gene: TRBJ1-4; d_gene: -; v_gene: TRBV5-6; CDR3nt: TGTGCCAGCAGCTTGGCCGGCGGGTACTACGAAAAACTGTTTTTT; CDR3aa: CASSLAGGYYEKLFF
len: 17; abundance: -; j_gene: TRBJ2-3; d_gene: TRBD2; v_gene: TRBV27; CDR3nt: TGTGCCAGCAGTTTATCGACTCGCGGGAGGGGTCCAGATACGCAGTATTTT; CDR3aa: CASSLSTRGRGPDTQYF
len: 17; abundance: once; j_gene: TRBJ2-1; d_gene: TRBD2; v_gene: TRBV9; CDR3nt: TGTGCCAGCAGCGTCGGGGGGGGACTAGCGGGAGGTAATGAGCAGTTCTTC; CDR3aa: CASSVGGGLAGGNEQFF
len: 15; abundance: -; j_gene: TRBJ2-2; d_gene: -; v_gene: TRBV19; CDR3nt: TGTGCCAGTAGTACCCGGAGGCGAGCCACCGGGGAGCTGTTTTTT; CDR3aa: CASSTRRRATGELFF
len: 14; abundance: -; j_gene: TRBJ2-1; d_gene: TRBD2; v_gene: TRBV28; CDR3nt: TGTGCCAGCAGTTTTTTAGATCAGCGGGGTGAGCAGTTCTTC; CDR3aa: CASSFLDQRGEQFF
len: 14; abundance: few; j_gene: TRBJ1-4; d_gene: -; v_gene: TRBV6-5; CDR3nt: TGTGCCAGCAGACCCGGACAGTTTAATGAAAAACTGTTTTTT; CDR3aa: CASRPGQFNEKLFF
len: 12; abundance: few; j_gene: TRBJ1-1; d_gene: -; v_gene: TRBV28; CDR3nt: TGTGCCAGCAGAGGAACAGGATGTAAAGCTTTCTTT; CDR3aa: CASRGTGCKAFF
len: 14; abundance: -; j_gene: TRBJ2-3; d_gene: -; v_gene: TRBV19; CDR3nt: TGTGCCAGCCGAGACAGGTCCCCCACAGATACGCAGTATTTT; CDR3aa: CASRDRSPTDTQYF
len: 14; abundance: -; j_gene: TRBJ2-5; d_gene: -; v_gene: TRBV4-3; CDR3nt: TGCGCCAGCAGCCAAGACCGGATCGGGGAGACCCAGTACTTC; CDR3aa: CASSQDRIGETQYF
len: 15; abundance: -; j_gene: TRBJ2-3; d_gene: TRBD2; v_gene: TRBV7-3; CDR3nt: TGTGCCAGCAGCTCGGGACTAGCTTACACAGATACGCAGTATTTT; CDR3aa: CASSSGLAYTDTQYF
len: 13; abundance: -; j_gene: TRBJ2-7; d_gene: -; v_gene: TRBV19; CDR3nt: TGTGCCACTTCAGCAGGGGACTCCTACGAGCAGTACTTC; CDR3aa: CATSAGDSYEQYF
len: 18; abundance: -; j_gene: TRBJ2-7; d_gene: -; v_gene: TRBV5-5; CDR3nt: TGTGCCAGCAGCTTGTTTGGGGTTAGCGGAGTGAGCTCCTACGAGCAGTACTTC; CDR3aa: CASSLFGVSGVSSYEQYF
len: 13; abundance: once; j_gene: TRBJ2-7; d_gene: TRBD1; v_gene: TRBV27; CDR3nt: TGTGCCAGCACCACGACAGGGGCTTACGAGCAGTACTTC; CDR3aa: CASTTTGAYEQYF
len: 15; abundance: -; j_gene: TRBJ1-5; d_gene: TRBD1; v_gene: TRBV28; CDR3nt: TGTGCCAGCACCGAGCACAGGGGAAGCAATCAGCCCCAGCATTTT; CDR3aa: CASTEHRGSNQPQHF